This is a list of T cell receptor beta chains from one sample in a study of blood T cell repertoires in COVID-19. Sequencing was performed with immunoSEQ multiplex PCR; in TCRdb, only in-frame clones are kept and a portion is missing. The sample shows 56,000 or so clones, around 84% of them seen only once. Sequenced material: peripheral blood. The receptor source for this set is a woman aged 80 or over with acute or convalescent COVID-19. Each CDR3 is given with its conserved first and last residue. D genes are given only for firm matches. Size tells how often a clone was seen (once, few, many) or the class of an expanded clone, and some rows leave it out.

abundance: -; d_gene: -; v_gene: TRBV5-4; j_gene: TRBJ2-3; CDR3nt: TGTGCCAGCAGCTTAAAAAGCTCCACAGATACGCAGTATTTT; CDR3aa: CASSLKSSTDTQYF
abundance: -; d_gene: TRBD1; v_gene: TRBV29-1; j_gene: TRBJ2-3; CDR3nt: TGCAGCGTTGATCACAGGGGACAGGATACGCAGTATTTT; CDR3aa: CSVDHRGQDTQYF
abundance: -; d_gene: -; v_gene: TRBV14; j_gene: TRBJ1-1; CDR3nt: TGTGCCAGCAGCCAAGGTGGATCGGGGGGTAGAGGTGAAGCTTTCTTT; CDR3aa: CASSQGGSGGRGEAFF
abundance: -; d_gene: -; v_gene: TRBV19; j_gene: TRBJ1-5; CDR3nt: TGTGCCAGTAGTATTTCCCGACAGGTTGATTATCAGCCCCAGCATTTT; CDR3aa: CASSISRQVDYQPQHF
abundance: -; d_gene: -; v_gene: TRBV3-1/TRBV3-2; j_gene: TRBJ2-3; CDR3nt: TGTGCCAGCAGCCAGCTAGCGACTAACATCCTTCATGGTACGCAGTATTTT; CDR3aa: CASSQLATNILHGTQYF
abundance: -; d_gene: TRBD2; v_gene: TRBV6-1; j_gene: TRBJ2-3; CDR3nt: TGTGCCAGCAGTGTGACTAGCGGGGGACCCACAGATACGCAGTATTTT; CDR3aa: CASSVTSGGPTDTQYF
abundance: -; d_gene: -; v_gene: TRBV29-1; j_gene: TRBJ1-2; CDR3nt: TGCAGCGTGGGGGCGGGGGGCGGCGGCTACACCTTC; CDR3aa: CSVGAGGGGYTF
abundance: -; d_gene: TRBD1; v_gene: TRBV5-1; j_gene: TRBJ2-3; CDR3nt: TGCGCCAGCAGCTGGCCGACAAAAGCGGGGGACAGGGGTTTTGCAGATACGCAGTATTTT; CDR3aa: CASSWPTKAGDRGFADTQYF
abundance: -; d_gene: TRBD1; v_gene: TRBV6-5; j_gene: TRBJ1-4; CDR3nt: TGTGCCAGCAGAAAGACAGGGGAGAACGAAAAACTGTTTTTT; CDR3aa: CASRKTGENEKLFF
abundance: -; d_gene: -; v_gene: TRBV7-9; j_gene: TRBJ2-3; CDR3nt: TGTGCCAGCAGCTTTGTTGCTTGGGGGGGCCGCACAGATACGCAGTATTTT; CDR3aa: CASSFVAWGGRTDTQYF
abundance: -; d_gene: TRBD1; v_gene: TRBV5-1; j_gene: TRBJ1-1; CDR3nt: TGCGCCAGCAGCTTGGCGGCAGGGGGCCTGAACACTGAAGCTTTCTTT; CDR3aa: CASSLAAGGLNTEAFF
abundance: few; d_gene: -; v_gene: TRBV21-1; j_gene: TRBJ1-1; CDR3nt: TGTGCCACCAACAGGGGCATGAACACTGAAGCTTTCTTT; CDR3aa: CATNRGMNTEAFF
abundance: -; d_gene: TRBD2; v_gene: TRBV29-1; j_gene: TRBJ2-1; CDR3nt: TGCGTGGGGGGGAACAATGAGCAGTTCTTC; CDR3aa: CVGGNNEQFF
abundance: -; d_gene: -; v_gene: TRBV5-1; j_gene: TRBJ1-2; CDR3nt: TGCGCCAGCAGAGCGATCCCAGGGGCGGATGGCTATGGCTACACCTTC; CDR3aa: CASRAIPGADGYGYTF
abundance: few; d_gene: TRBD1; v_gene: TRBV5-1; j_gene: TRBJ1-1; CDR3nt: TGCGCCAGCAGAACAGGGGACGAGATTTACACTGAAGCTTTCTTT; CDR3aa: CASRTGDEIYTEAFF
abundance: -; d_gene: -; v_gene: TRBV6-5; j_gene: TRBJ1-4; CDR3nt: TGTGCCAGCGCTAGACGGGCGGGGGAAAAACTGTTTTTT; CDR3aa: CASARRAGEKLFF
abundance: once; d_gene: -; v_gene: TRBV15; j_gene: TRBJ1-5; CDR3nt: TGTGCCACCAGTCATGAGACGAGGGGGAGTCAGCCCCAGCATTTT; CDR3aa: CATSHETRGSQPQHF
abundance: -; d_gene: TRBD1; v_gene: TRBV24-1; j_gene: TRBJ2-1; CDR3nt: TGTGCCACCAGTGATTCTCGGACAGGGGGAAACAATGAGCAGTTCTTC; CDR3aa: CATSDSRTGGNNEQFF
abundance: -; d_gene: -; v_gene: TRBV4-2; j_gene: TRBJ1-3; CDR3nt: TGTGCCAGCAAAGGCGGGGGGGCCAGCTCTGGAAACACCATATATTTT; CDR3aa: CASKGGGASSGNTIYF
abundance: -; d_gene: -; v_gene: TRBV7-8; j_gene: TRBJ2-7; CDR3nt: TGTGCCAGCAGCTTAGTGTTGGGGGGTGATTTCGAGCAGTACTTC; CDR3aa: CASSLVLGGDFEQYF
abundance: -; d_gene: -; v_gene: TRBV3-1/TRBV3-2; j_gene: TRBJ1-3; CDR3nt: TGTGCCAGCAGCCAATTTCCTGATGGCACAGGGCCTGGAAACACCATATATTTT; CDR3aa: CASSQFPDGTGPGNTIYF
abundance: once; d_gene: TRBD2; v_gene: TRBV18; j_gene: TRBJ2-2; CDR3nt: TGTGCCAGCTCACCCGAACTAGCGGGGGCGAACACCGGGGAGCTGTTTTTT; CDR3aa: CASSPELAGANTGELFF
abundance: -; d_gene: -; v_gene: TRBV11-3; j_gene: TRBJ2-1; CDR3nt: TGTGCCAGCACCCCTAACCCCCTCTACAATGAGCAGTTCTTC; CDR3aa: CASTPNPLYNEQFF
abundance: -; d_gene: -; v_gene: TRBV6-6; j_gene: TRBJ1-1; CDR3nt: TGTGCCAGCAGTTACTCGAATAGAAACACTGAAGCTTTCTTT; CDR3aa: CASSYSNRNTEAFF
abundance: -; d_gene: -; v_gene: TRBV4-1; j_gene: TRBJ2-6; CDR3nt: TGCGCCAGCAGCCAAGATGGTGGGGGCGCTGGGGCCAACGTCCTGACTTTC; CDR3aa: CASSQDGGGAGANVLTF
abundance: -; d_gene: TRBD1; v_gene: TRBV11-2; j_gene: TRBJ2-5; CDR3nt: TGTGCCAGCAGCTTTTCCAGGGGGAGACAAGAGACCCAGTACTTC; CDR3aa: CASSFSRGRQETQYF
abundance: -; d_gene: -; v_gene: TRBV12-5; j_gene: TRBJ2-1; CDR3nt: TGTGCTAGTGGTTTCCCCGGGCCCTCAGGAGGTAATGAGCAGTTCTTC; CDR3aa: CASGFPGPSGGNEQFF
abundance: -; d_gene: -; v_gene: TRBV10-1; j_gene: TRBJ1-6; CDR3nt: TGCGCCAGCAGCTTAGACGGAGGAGGGAATTCACCCCTCCACTTT; CDR3aa: CASSLDGGGNSPLHF
abundance: -; d_gene: -; v_gene: TRBV2; j_gene: TRBJ1-5; CDR3nt: TGTGCCAGCAAACCGGGAACTTATAGCAATCAGCCCCAGCATTTT; CDR3aa: CASKPGTYSNQPQHF
abundance: -; d_gene: -; v_gene: TRBV18; j_gene: TRBJ2-3; CDR3nt: TGTGCCAGTCGTGGCGGGGTGACCACAGATACGCAGTATTTT; CDR3aa: CASRGGVTTDTQYF
abundance: -; d_gene: TRBD1; v_gene: TRBV20-1; j_gene: TRBJ1-4; CDR3nt: TGCAGTGCTAGTTTTGGCAGGGGGGAAAAACTGTTTTTT; CDR3aa: CSASFGRGEKLFF
abundance: -; d_gene: TRBD1; v_gene: TRBV6-1; j_gene: TRBJ2-2; CDR3nt: TGTGCCAGCAGTGTCCAGGGGGCGATTATCACCGGGGAGCTGTTTTTT; CDR3aa: CASSVQGAIITGELFF
abundance: -; d_gene: TRBD1; v_gene: TRBV5-5; j_gene: TRBJ1-6; CDR3nt: TGTGCCAGCAGCCACGGACAGGGGTATAATTCACCCCTCCACTTT; CDR3aa: CASSHGQGYNSPLHF
abundance: -; d_gene: TRBD2; v_gene: TRBV29-1; j_gene: TRBJ2-3; CDR3nt: TGCAGCGTTGAAGGACTAGCGGGGAACACAGATACGCAGTATTTT; CDR3aa: CSVEGLAGNTDTQYF
abundance: few; d_gene: TRBD2; v_gene: TRBV5-6; j_gene: TRBJ2-1; CDR3nt: TGTGCCAGCAGCCGGGAGGCAGGGCATAATGAGCAGTTCTTC; CDR3aa: CASSREAGHNEQFF
abundance: -; d_gene: -; v_gene: TRBV10-1; j_gene: TRBJ2-5; CDR3nt: TGCGCCAGCAGTGTACAGCAAAAAGAGACCCAGTACTTC; CDR3aa: CASSVQQKETQYF
abundance: -; d_gene: -; v_gene: TRBV25-1; j_gene: TRBJ2-6; CDR3nt: TGTGCCAGCAGTGAACTAGCGCCAAGTAGCTCTGGGGCCAACGTCCTGACTTTC; CDR3aa: CASSELAPSSSGANVLTF
abundance: -; d_gene: TRBD1; v_gene: TRBV3-1/TRBV3-2; j_gene: TRBJ1-5; CDR3nt: TGTGCCAGCAGCGACAGGGGTTCAGGCAATCAGCCCCAGCATTTT; CDR3aa: CASSDRGSGNQPQHF
abundance: -; d_gene: -; v_gene: TRBV7-9; j_gene: TRBJ2-1; CDR3nt: TGTGCCAGCAGCTTGACCGGGCATAAGGACAGAAAGCAGTTCTTC; CDR3aa: CASSLTGHKDRKQFF
abundance: -; d_gene: TRBD2; v_gene: TRBV4-1; j_gene: TRBJ2-7; CDR3nt: TGCGCCAGCAGCCCCGCTGGGGGGGGATCGCACTACGAGCAGTACTTC; CDR3aa: CASSPAGGGSHYEQYF
abundance: -; d_gene: TRBD1; v_gene: TRBV4-2; j_gene: TRBJ2-5; CDR3nt: TGTGCCAGCAGCCAACTCACACAGGGGGCTGGAGAGACCCAGTACTTC; CDR3aa: CASSQLTQGAGETQYF
abundance: -; d_gene: TRBD2; v_gene: TRBV7-2; j_gene: TRBJ2-2; CDR3nt: TGTGCCAGCAGCTTCTTACCGGGACTAGCGGGGTCCGGGGAGCTGTTTTTT; CDR3aa: CASSFLPGLAGSGELFF
abundance: -; d_gene: -; v_gene: TRBV30; j_gene: TRBJ1-6; CDR3nt: TGTGCCTGGACCCGCTGGGGGGGCAATTCACCCCTCCACTTT; CDR3aa: CAWTRWGGNSPLHF
abundance: -; d_gene: -; v_gene: TRBV9; j_gene: TRBJ2-5; CDR3nt: TGTGCCAGCAGCGTAGGGGGGACATGGGCCTCTATGGAGACCCAGTACTTC; CDR3aa: CASSVGGTWASMETQYF